Reported below is one TCR beta chain. Its antigen is undetermined. This entry is derived from a study of cytomegalovirus exposure and HLA in healthy donors. Study-level findings and limits: Researchers counted 180 or so TCR beta chains as cytomegalovirus-associated. A subsequent analysis found that TCR clusters from the first cohort also tended to co-occur in the 120 or so validation repertoires, with 90% to 95% of cluster scores above 0.

Assay: immunoSEQ multiplex PCR; the TCRdb copy retains only in-frame clones and omits some. In the table there are 100,000 to 150,000 clones, 85% to 90% of which are singletons. V was clipped by 3 bases and J by 7 bases; unmatched bases: 10. Germline-derived CDR1 and CDR2 are LNHDA and SQIVND (reference sequence). The CDR3 is made up of 17 amino acids. The specimen sequenced was PBMCs. The chain is built from TRBV19 and TRBJ1-6; 9 bases are shared with TRBD1. The receptor's source is a woman younger than 30 in good health and CMV-seronegative. For the CDR3, the DNA is TGTGCCAGTAGTATCCTCGGACAGGGGAAATCAAATTCACCCCTCCACTTT. Translation: CASSILGQGKSNSPLHF. The whole variable domain, filled in from reference TRBV19 and TRBJ1-6, reads DGGITQSPKYLFRKEGQNVTLSCEQNLNHDAMYWYRQDPGQGLRLIYYSQIVNDFQKGDIAEGYSVSREKKESFPLTVTSAQKNPTAFYLCASSILGQGKSNSPLHFGNGTRLTVT.